This T cell receptor (beta chain) was retrieved from a study of T-cell memory formation after mild COVID-19. The table lists this clonotype with many counts. The CDR3 totals 10 residues. CDR1 SQVTM and CDR2 ANQGSEA come from the germline V gene. V was shortened by 7 bases and J by 8 bases, with 9 bases between the two germline ends. Each CDR3 protein is one row after TCRdb ran MiXCR on the 5' RACE reads. The sample has about 290,000 distinct CDR3 sequences; around a sixth are singletons. The chain employs TRBV29-1 and TRBJ2-1, with D unclear. The sequencing input was PBMCs or a T cell subset sorted from them (not recorded which). The sequence derives from a man aged 18 to 29 who had mild COVID-19 (a few samples of this study predate the infection). Cell type and time point are not known. The CDR3 region has the DNA TGCAGCGCCGGTTCCGATGAGCAGTTCTTC. Translated, it gives CSAGSDEQFF.